The 24 T cell receptor beta chains presented below share a single source sample, sequenced in a study of beta chain features in type 1 diabetes. Study outcomes and limitations: Type 1 diabetes patients had TCRB CDR3s that were shorter (moderately but significantly so) in all four CD4+ subsets.

Reverse transcription of all isolated RNA meant that expressed TCRB transcripts were sequenced. Method: immunoSEQ multiplex PCR; TCRdb's copy keeps in-frame clones and lacks some. This repertoire shows about 400,000 clones, roughly an eighth found once; its top ten account for 0.008% to 0.011%. Antigen specificity for these receptors is unknown. The sample taken for sequencing was naive CD4+ T cells from blood. The receptors here all came from a woman aged 18 to 35 with type 1 diabetes.

The J gene is TRBJ2-5, the V gene TRBV9, with 7 bases identical to TRBD2. The germline CDR1 and CDR2 sequences are SGDLS and YYNGEE. Trimming cost V 2 bases and J 2 bases; bases outside gene matches: 9. The CDR3 totals 16 residues. The CDR3 sequence: CASSVAPGGRQETQYF. In DNA, the CDR3 is TGTGCCAGCAGCGTCGCTCCGGGGGGACGTCAAGAGACCCAGTACTTC.

This clone was seen only a few times. The chain combines TRBV6-6 with TRBJ2-3, with TRBD2 matching over 7 bases. V lost 2 bases to trimming and J lost 5 bases; unmatched junction nucleotides: 4. This CDR3 region has 14 residues. Germline CDR1 and CDR2: MNHNY and SVGAGI (reference sequence). The CDR3 DNA reads TGTGCCAGCAGTTACGGCGGGAGCGAAGATACGCAGTATTTT. Translated: CASSYGGSEDTQYF.

In its sample, this clone was seen a few times. The genes are TRBV19 and TRBJ2-7, with D perhaps matching TRBD1 (6 bases). This CDR3 is built from 13 residues. CDR1 and CDR2 (germline): LNHDA, SQIVND (reference sequence). The germline V and J ends were trimmed by 1 base and 2 bases, with 6 bases remaining between them. CDR3 loop: CASSIGDTYEQYF. The CDR3 DNA follows: TGTGCCAGTAGTATAGGGGACACCTACGAGCAGTACTTC.

The V and J genes are TRBV29-1 and TRBJ2-7; D is possibly TRBD2 (6 bases). The CDR3 has 12 residues. Trimming took 4 bases from V and 2 from J, leaving 9 bases between them. Germline CDR1 is SQVTM and CDR2 is ANQGSEA. The CDR3 region has the DNA TGCAGCGTTGTAGGGAGGCCCTACGAGCAGTACTTC. Translating it yields CSVVGRPYEQYF.

This clone has just a few counts. The J gene is TRBJ1-5, the V gene TRBV21-1. TRBV21-1 is noted as a pseudogene. This CDR3 comprises 16 residues. The CDR3 DNA follows: TGTGCCAGCACCCCGGGGGAGACGGGAAACAATCAGCCCCAGCATTTT. This codes for CASTPGETGNNQPQHF.

The table lists this clone with a few counts. The chain combines TRBV19 with TRBJ2-7; D ambiguous. Germline assignment: CDR1 LNHDA and CDR2 SQIVND (reference sequence). The CDR3 runs 13 residues. The germline V and J ends were trimmed by 3 bases and 3 bases, with 9 bases remaining between them. The CDR3 sequence is CASSIGGFYEQYF. CDR3 coding DNA: TGTGCCAGTAGTATTGGCGGATTCTACGAGCAGTACTTC.

This clone was counted a few times. This chain uses TRBV4-2 with TRBJ1-2, with TRBD1 matching 12 bases. The CDR3 sequence is 14 residues long. Germline V gives CDR1 LGHNA, CDR2 YNFKEQ. Trimming took 3 bases from V and 8 from J; bases not matched to a gene: 4. CDR3 region: CASSQGQGARGYTF. In nucleotides, the CDR3 is TGTGCCAGCAGCCAGGGACAGGGGGCGAGAGGCTACACCTTC.

This clone was detected only a few times. The genes are TRBV6-5 and TRBJ1-1; D uncertain. V was clipped by 6 bases and J by 4 bases, with 12 bases between them. This CDR3 region has 13 residues. Germline CDR1 and CDR2: MNHEY and SVGAGI. This CDR3 reads CASSPRMATEAFF. The CDR3 nucleotides read TGTGCCAGCAGCCCGCGGATGGCCACTGAAGCTTTCTTT.

This clone was counted only a few times. The V call is TRBV11-3, the J call TRBJ2-7; D is possibly TRBD2 (6 bases). V dropped 5 bases and J dropped 6 bases, with 17 bases sitting between them. This CDR3 region has 14 residues. CDR1 and CDR2 from the germline V gene are SGHNT and YENEEA. CDR3 nucleotide sequence: TGTGCCAGCAGCGCTGGGGGGAGGAACTCCGAGCAGTACTTC. It codes for CASSAGGRNSEQYF. Based on the CDR3 plus reference TRBV11-3 and TRBJ2-7, the full variable domain is EAGVVQSPRYKIIEKKQPVAFWCNPISGHNTLYWYLQNLGQGPELLIRYENEEAVDDSQLPKDRFSAERLKGVDSTLKIQPAELGDSAVYLCASSAGGRNSEQYFGPGTRLTVT.

This clone was observed a handful of times. This rearrangement joins TRBV29-1 to TRBJ1-2, with 7 bases that match TRBD1. From germline, CDR1 is SQVTM and CDR2 ANQGSEA. Trimming took 4 bases from V and 3 from J; bases not matched to a gene: 5. The CDR3 is made up of 13 amino acids. In nucleotides, the CDR3 is TGCAGCGTTGTGGGGACAGACCACTATGGCTACACCTTC. It translates to CSVVGTDHYGYTF.

CDR3 nucleotides: TGTGCCAGCAGCTCCCCCGGGACTAGCGTGAACACCGGGGAGCTGTTTTTT. Translating gives CASSSPGTSVNTGELFF. This sequence joins TRBV11-2 and TRBJ2-2; TRBD2 matches 10 bases. Germline V gene sequence: CDR1 SGHAT, CDR2 FQNNGV. V dropped 4 bases and J dropped 1; count of bases not matched to a gene: 6. The CDR3 runs to 17 residues.

CDR3 coding DNA: TGCAGTGTTGCGCATGATGGCTACACCTTC. Translated, it gives CSVAHDGYTF. The V gene is TRBV20-1, the J gene TRBJ1-2; D is undetermined. CDR1 DFQATT and CDR2 SNEGSKA come from the germline V gene (reference sequence). V was cut by 7 bases and J by 6 bases, with 9 bases left in between. The CDR3 loop spans 10 amino acids.

The J gene is TRBJ2-2, the V gene TRBV30, with 9 positions matching TRBD2. Losses at the gene ends were 3 bases for V and 4 bases for J; bases not matched to a gene: 3. Germline loops: CDR1 GTSNPN, CDR2 SVGIG (reference sequence). The CDR3 totals 14 residues. The CDR3 loop is CAWRGTSFTGELFF. Here the CDR3 DNA reads TGTGCCTGGAGGGGGACTAGCTTCACCGGGGAGCTGTTTTTT.

This clone was picked up a small number of times. V is TRBV29-1 and J is TRBJ2-7, with 7 bases lining up with TRBD1. Trimming took 4 bases from V and 2 from J; bases not matched to a gene: 5. This CDR3 has 13 amino acids. Germline assignment: CDR1 SQVTM and CDR2 ANQGSEA. The CDR3 bases are TGCAGCGTTGCCCGGGACAGCCCCTACGAGCAGTACTTC. As protein: CSVARDSPYEQYF.

Remarks on this clone: The junction and the germline gene differ at one end; a read error may be behind it. V gene TRBV2 combines with J gene TRBJ2-5; unclear D gene. Germline V CDR1 and CDR2: SNHLY, FYNNEI. The CDR3 is 13 amino acids. The CDR3 DNA is TGTGCCAGCAGCGAAGGACCGGGAGAGACCCAGTACTTC. Translating it yields CASSEGPGETQYF. The full variable domain, rest sourced from reference TRBV2 and TRBJ2-5, is EPEVTQTPSHQVTQMGQEVILRCVPISNHLYFYWYRQILGQKVEFLVSFYNNEISEKSEIFDDQFSVERPDGSNFTLKIRSTKLEDSAMYFCASSEGPGETQYFGPGTRLLVL.

V is TRBV6-6 and J is TRBJ2-4, with D possibly being TRBD2 (5 bases). The CDR3 sequence is 11 residues long. The germline V gene has CDR1 MNHNY and CDR2 SVGAGI (reference sequence). Trimming shortened V by 2 bases and J by 10 bases, and 6 bases separated the two germline ends. CDR3 region: CASSYPGIQYF. The CDR3 DNA follows: TGTGCCAGCAGTTACCCGGGGATTCAGTACTTC.

This clone was counted a few times. The same CDR3 is also encoded by other DNA sequences in this sample. The J gene is TRBJ2-5, the V gene TRBV18; D may be TRBD2 (6 bases). Germline-derived CDR1 and CDR2 are KGHSH and LQKENI. The CDR3 sequence is 13 residues long. Trimming stripped 2 bases from V and 2 bases from J, with 6 bases between. The CDR3 protein is CASSPGLQETQYF. CDR3 DNA: TGTGCCAGCTCACCAGGACTACAAGAGACCCAGTACTTC. The variable domain in full, completed from reference TRBV18 and TRBJ2-5, reads NAGVMQNPRHLVRRRGQEARLRCSPMKGHSHVYWYRQLPEEGLKFMVYLQKENIIDESGMPKERFSAEFPKEGPSILRIQQVVRGDSAAYFCASSPGLQETQYFGPGTRLLVL.

The V and J genes are TRBV29-1 and TRBJ2-3; D gene unclear. Germline CDR1 is SQVTM and CDR2 is ANQGSEA. CDR3 length equals 14 residues. V was pared by 3 bases and J by 1 base, with 11 bases between. The CDR3, as DNA: TGCAGCGTTGACTGGCTAGTTGGCACAGATACGCAGTATTTT. Its translation is CSVDWLVGTDTQYF.

V usage is TRBV29-1 and J usage is TRBJ2-7; TRBD1 matches 8 bases. Looked up from germline, CDR1 is SQVTM and CDR2 is ANQGSEA. J lost 2 bases, V lost 6 bases, and 6 bases had no gene match. This CDR3 region has 13 residues. In DNA form, the CDR3 reads TGCAGCGTCGAGGACAGGGCAACCTACGAGCAGTACTTC. Encoded protein: CSVEDRATYEQYF.

This clone was observed a handful of times. The CDR3 DNA reads TGTGCCAGCAGTTACAGGGGTTCGAACACCGGGGAGCTGTTTTTT. Translation: CASSYRGSNTGELFF. V is TRBV6-5 and J is TRBJ2-2, with a weak D call TRBD1 (5 bases). CDR3 size: 15 residues. Trimming took 2 bases from V and 0 from J, leaving 7 bases between them. Looked up from germline, CDR1 is MNHEY and CDR2 is SVGAGI.

CDR3 region: CASSRTGGATEAFF. The CDR3 DNA reads TGTGCCAGCAGCCGAACCGGGGGGGCCACTGAAGCTTTCTTT. J is TRBJ1-1 and V is TRBV7-9, with D possibly TRBD1 on 6 matching bases. Germline-derived CDR1 and CDR2 are SEHNR and FQNEAQ (reference sequence). Trimming left V 5 bases short and J 4 bases short, with 14 bases between. There are 14 residues in the CDR3. Looking up the rest from reference TRBV7-9 and TRBJ1-1 gives the full variable domain: DTGVSQNPRHKITKRGQNVTFRCDPISEHNRLYWYRQTLGQGPEFLTYFQNEAQLEKSRLLSDRFSAERPKGSFSTLEIQRTEQGDSAMYLCASSRTGGATEAFFGQGTRLTVV.

This clone was seen a handful of times. V is TRBV14 and J is TRBJ2-1; TRBD2 is a possible D gene (5 bases). With 1 base removed from V and 2 bases from J, the gap between germline ends came to 9 bases. CDR3 length equals 15 residues. Germline CDR1 reads SGHDN; CDR2 reads FVKESK. The CDR3 reads CASSQASGAYNEQFF. CDR3 DNA sequence: TGTGCCAGCAGCCAAGCAAGCGGAGCCTACAATGAGCAGTTCTTC.

The CDR3 here is CASSLGSGSGAYNEQFF. CDR3 in DNA: TGTGCCAGCAGTTTGGGTTCGGGAAGCGGTGCCTACAATGAGCAGTTCTTC. The J gene is TRBJ2-1, the V gene TRBV28; the D gene is possibly TRBD2 (5 bases). With 3 bases removed from V and 2 bases from J, the gap between germline ends came to 17 bases. The CDR3 covers 17 residues. Germline V gives CDR1 MDHEN, CDR2 SYDVKM.

This clone was observed a handful of times. The chain links TRBV6-5 to TRBJ2-5; D is possibly TRBD2 (6 bases). The CDR3 loop spans 14 amino acids. Trimming pared 0 bases from V and 9 bases from J, leaving 14 bases between. Germline V CDR1 and CDR2: MNHEY, SVGAGI. CDR3 loop: CASSYSLGGGAQYF. As DNA, the CDR3 is TGTGCCAGCAGTTACTCGCTCGGTGGCGGGGCCCAGTACTTC.